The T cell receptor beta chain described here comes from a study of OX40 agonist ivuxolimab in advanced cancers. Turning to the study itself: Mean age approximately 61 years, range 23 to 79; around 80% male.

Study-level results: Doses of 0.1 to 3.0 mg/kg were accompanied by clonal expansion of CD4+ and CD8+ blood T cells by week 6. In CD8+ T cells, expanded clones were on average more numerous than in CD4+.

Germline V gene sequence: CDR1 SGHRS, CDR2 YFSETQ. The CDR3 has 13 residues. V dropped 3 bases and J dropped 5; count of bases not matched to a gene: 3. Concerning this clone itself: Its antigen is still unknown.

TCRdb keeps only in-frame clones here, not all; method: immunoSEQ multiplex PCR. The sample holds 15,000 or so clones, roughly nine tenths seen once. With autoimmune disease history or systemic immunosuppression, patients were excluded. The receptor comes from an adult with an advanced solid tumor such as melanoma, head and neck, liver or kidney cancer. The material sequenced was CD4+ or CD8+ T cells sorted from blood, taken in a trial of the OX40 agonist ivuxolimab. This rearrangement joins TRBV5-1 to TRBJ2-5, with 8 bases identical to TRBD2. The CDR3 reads CASSYGGVETQYF. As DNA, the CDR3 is TGCGCCAGCAGCTACGGGGGGGTGGAGACCCAGTACTTC. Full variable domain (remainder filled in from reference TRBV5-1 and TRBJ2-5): KAGVTQTPRYLIKTRGQQVTLSCSPISGHRSVSWYQQTPGQGLQFLFEYFSETQRNKGNFPGRFSGRQFSNSRSEMNVSTLELGDSALYLCASSYGGVETQYFGPGTRLLVL.